What follows is one TCR beta chain and its context. Its matching antigen is unknown. This entry comes from a study of blood T cells in healthy people across ages. Regarding the study as a whole: There were more naive CD4+ cells and higher diversity in long-lived donors than in aged donors.

The CDR3 runs to 12 residues. CDR1 DFQATT and CDR2 SNEGSKA come from the germline V gene (reference sequence). Trimming took 4 bases from V and 6 from J; bases not matched to a gene: 3. Together with a sample-barcoded 5' primer, a J-beta primer mix was included in a second PCR lasting roughly 7 to 11 cycles. Every sample gave at least 3 million paired-end reads containing CDR3. MiXCR, run by TCRdb on the 5' RACE reads, gives a single entry per CDR3 protein. Of about 680,000 distinct CDR3 sequences listed, around 48% are singletons. Sequencing was done on a sample of blood. This clonotype originated in a woman aged 55-69 years in good health. This chain connects TRBV20-1 to TRBJ2-1; TRBD2 aligns across 7 bases. The CDR3 here is CSATGLVNEQFF. The CDR3 DNA is TGCAGTGCTACCGGACTAGTCAATGAGCAGTTCTTC.